Here is one T cell receptor beta chain with its context. Its recognized antigen is unknown. Within one base of it there is no much larger clone, and no base qualities were kept. The data were obtained in a study of cytomegalovirus exposure and HLA in healthy donors (dated by TCRdb to 2017 to 2019). For context, the study as a whole: An earlier analysis of some 550 of the donors reported 276 Gb of sequence data and 100 million to 130 million unique TCR beta sequences from about 179 million T cells. Both class I and class II loci were covered by HLA typing, at four-digit resolution. An earlier analysis of approximately 640 of the donors applied high-throughput TCR beta sequencing to assess whether each TCR beta V gene segment acted as functional or pseudogenic. The study profiled the T cell repertoires of under 700 subjects by immunosequencing and related them to cytomegalovirus serostatus. A later analysis re-analyzed previously published TCR beta repertoires from 600 to 850 donors and added high-resolution HLA genotyping to study TCR occurrence patterns. Rather than using new phenotypic data, the later analysis identified candidate immune exposures from TCR beta sequences and from how often those sequences occurred across donors. Every repertoire in the discovery cohort had been generated on one and the same sequencing platform. An early release that covered more than 550 HLA-typed donors contained around 330 gigabases of sequencing data and 65 million to 100 million unique TCR sequences. The number of typed donors differed by locus: about 620-630 for A, B, C, DRB1 and DQB1; 522 for DQA1; roughly 600 for DPA1; and around 470 for DPB1. About five DR-DQ haplotypes were handled as single units for association and clustering because linkage in the cohort was strong. Among roughly 400 genotyped donors of the cohort, an average of approximately 240,000 unique TCR beta nucleotide sequences was sequenced per donor, of which 15% to 20% were non-productive. The study was designed to test whether signatures of past pathogen exposure could be identified by cataloging public T cell receptors. A later genetic analysis took genome-wide SNP genotypes for about three fifths of the roughly 670 donors and used that subset as a discovery cohort. A separate validation cohort of roughly 130 different subjects was used in addition to the approximately 700-subject first cohort. Of the roughly 410 genotyped donors, roughly 80% were placed in the genetic ancestry cluster associated with self-reported Caucasian donors. To predict cytomegalovirus infection status, the study brought together high-throughput TCR immunosequencing, statistical association of individual TCRs with disease status, and machine learning. Donor age, sex, ethnicity and CMV serostatus were collected together with the repertoire data.

The CDR3 holds 15 amino acids from the cysteine to the phenylalanine. Of all the DNA, just the CDR3 is kept, 45 bases in frame from base 1. Reading the germline V gene gives CDR1 SGHDT and CDR2 YYEEEE. Clipping removes 4 bases from V and 3 bases from J, with 6 as the unmatched junction base count. The cohort was made up of approximately 700 healthy bone marrow donors. Cohort members were all nominally healthy when sampled, although unrecorded immune exposures were likely present. The donor was CMV seronegative and was included in the group of under 450 seronegative cohort members. A peripheral blood sample was collected from each donor, and TCR beta sequencing was performed on peripheral blood mononuclear cells. The Qiagen DNeasy Blood Extraction Kit was used to extract genomic DNA from the blood cell samples. Study-wide conclusions, independent of this receptor: A later genetic analysis associated a missense DCLRE1C variant with V-gene and J-gene trimming of TCR beta chains, and an independent cohort replicated the association. A later genetic analysis reported fewer N-insertions in productive TCRs among donors in an Asian-associated ancestry cluster than the roughly 640-donor mean. Most CMV-associated TCR beta chains appeared to be HLA-restricted in a later analysis, and the HLA associations seemed to be driven largely by CMV exposure. Sequencing depth was assumed to be roughly uniform across donors in the presence/absence analyses, though that assumption may not hold. In a later analysis, several top co-occurrence clusters were reported to appear linked to parvovirus B19, influenza, CMV and Epstein-Barr virus. Three of the identified cytomegalovirus-associated TCR beta chains were confirmed in vitro to be specific for cytomegalovirus antigens. Correlated functional status among segregating V segments might reflect linkage disequilibrium, but an unknown experimental factor could not be ruled out. The study listed 164 TCR beta chains as associated with cytomegalovirus. HLA typing was unavailable for some donors at each locus, so association tests used only the typed subset. According to the authors, the approach could potentially be generalized to other disease states and immunological phenotypes. When HLA alleles, especially DR and DQ, strongly co-occurred, attributing TCR associations to individual alleles was difficult. A further reported finding was that TCR beta sequences accurately predicted the HLA-A and HLA-B alleles for most subjects in the first cohort. The cohort was sequenced for TCR beta chains only, and without alpha or paired-chain data the features that could be detected were limited. Because counts were too low, more than 15 rarely observed V segments, including chromosome 9 orphons, were left out of the earlier analysis of several hundred of the donors. The 87-base-pair reads could not distinguish some IMGT-functional V segments, including TRBV6-2 and TRBV6-3, so those segments were excluded. Immune exposure information for the cohort was limited to CMV serostatus. According to a later analysis, TCR association rates differed among HLA loci, with DRB1 alleles showing the most associated TCRs and HLA-C alleles showing the fewest. An earlier analysis of some 560 of the donors showed that most TCR beta V segments appeared in productive rearrangements either about 87% or about 30% of the time, which broadly matched IMGT annotations. In a later analysis, some 17,000 TCR beta sequences were associated with specific HLA alleles at a false discovery rate of 0.05. Cytomegalovirus status was reported to be diagnosed by the classifier with high specificity and sensitivity in both the original and validation cohorts. The sequencing pipeline was judged likely to have produced a cluster of highly shared sequence variants as a technical artifact. Most TCR sequences were seen in very few donors, while some public TCRs were found in many individuals. In a later analysis, HLA-associated TCR beta chains showed more clonal expansion and lower generation probabilities than non-associated chains that were equally common.

Receptor libraries were prepared by the immunoSEQ multiplex PCR assay. A mixture of 60 forward primers for TCR Vbeta segments and 13 reverse primers for TCR Jbeta segments was used in the multiplex PCR. The CDR3 region of rearranged TCR beta genes was amplified from genomic DNA by a multiplex PCR assay. On the Illumina HiSeq System, the amplified TCR beta libraries were sequenced as 87-base-pair reads. In the source study's methods: A later analysis counted about 80 million unique TCR beta chains across the 650 to 800 repertoires, and some 11 million of these chains were shared by at least two donors. To remove PCR and sequencing errors, raw reads were error-corrected and collapsed into unique sequences using a nearest-neighbor algorithm that merged closely related sequences. CDR3 sequences were aligned to IMGT reference sequences to assign V, D and J gene segments. For a sequence to be retained, a match of at least six nucleotides was required to both a V gene segment and a J gene segment. A rearrangement was called productive if the CDR3 had no stop codons and remained in frame with V and J, and every other rearrangement was called non-productive. Following IMGT convention, CDR3 was defined as the stretch from the second conserved V-encoded cysteine to the conserved J-encoded phenylalanine. The earlier analysis of 500 to 750 of the donors excluded any sequence lacking an unambiguous match to a single V gene segment. In an earlier analysis of more than 500 of the donors, a V segment was called functional when productive rearrangements were above 56.7%, and segregating when the standard deviation between donors exceeded 5%. A statistical classification framework was built to diagnose cytomegalovirus status from the catalog of TCR beta chain sequences. A later analysis assigned V and J genes by comparing TCR nucleotide sequences with IMGT/GENE-DB human TR gene sequences. A later analysis assigned CDR3 sequences and most-parsimonious VDJ recombination scenarios with the TCRdist pipeline. A later analysis defined each TCR beta chain by its CDR3 amino acid sequence plus V-gene family, and excluded reads lacking a unique V-gene family. A later analysis removed roughly 590 highly shared, low-generation-probability nucleotide sequences to deal with suspected cross-contamination and a sequencing artifact. In a later analysis, a clonal expansion index was calculated for each public chain from normalized within-repertoire ranks of inferred template counts. In a later analysis, generation probabilities were computed using a VDJ recombination model fitted to out-of-frame rearrangements, and the results were checked against IGoR. In a later analysis, TCR-TCR, TCR-HLA and TCR-CMV co-occurrence was scored with hypergeometric tests, and a repertoire-size bias correction was applied to TCR pairs. False discovery rates were estimated in a later analysis by permuting HLA or CMV assignments 20 times. In a later analysis, co-occurring TCRs were grouped using DBSCAN, and TCRdist sequence similarity was added for clustering within HLA-allele-positive subsets. Repertoires with fewer than 30,000 or more than 120,000 public chains, plus five repertoires with anomalous nucleotide sharing, were excluded from co-occurrence clustering. Imported from immuneACCESS, the table was reduced by TCRdb to in-frame sequences with V and J called. These copies leave out some clones; in studies compared against another copy, an unresolved V gene accounts for under half, and the cause of the remainder is not known. Clone size and V and J calls were adopted from that table, with D and trimming inferred from the DNA. This sample lists about 94,000 clones; about four fifths were detected once. The ten largest account for under 4% of the sample.

Sequenced: PBMCs. Recombination linked TRBV5-6 to TRBJ1-3; the junction holds 8 bases that match TRBD1. This TCR was sampled from a middle-aged woman in good health and CMV-seronegative. CDR3 loop: CASSRIGQGGNTIYF. The sequenced DNA: TGTGCCAGCAGCCGTATCGGACAGGGTGGAAACACCATATATTTT.